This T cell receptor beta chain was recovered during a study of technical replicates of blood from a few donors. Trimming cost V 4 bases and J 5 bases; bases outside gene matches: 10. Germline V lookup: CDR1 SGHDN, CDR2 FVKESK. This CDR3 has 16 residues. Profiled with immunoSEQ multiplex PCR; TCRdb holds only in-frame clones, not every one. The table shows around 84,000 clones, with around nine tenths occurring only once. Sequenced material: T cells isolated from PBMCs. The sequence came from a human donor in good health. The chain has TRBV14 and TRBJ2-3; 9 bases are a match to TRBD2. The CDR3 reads CASSLRGLATRDTQYF. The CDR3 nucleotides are TGTGCCAGCAGCCTACGAGGACTAGCGACGAGAGATACGCAGTATTTT. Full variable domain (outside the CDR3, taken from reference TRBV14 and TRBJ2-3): EAGVTQFPSHSVIEKGQTVTLRCDPISGHDNLYWYRRVMGKEIKFLLHFVKESKQDESGMPNNRFLAERTGGTYSTLKVQPAELEDSGVYFCASSLRGLATRDTQYFGPGTRLTVL.